This T cell receptor (beta chain) was retrieved from a study of blood T cell repertoires in COVID-19. Overall study context: COVID-19 samples from acute and convalescent phases originated in the United States, Italy and Spain.

The method was immunoSEQ multiplex PCR; TCRdb's version includes in-frame clones alone and lacks a portion of them. The data show approximately 210,000 clones, around 84% seen once. Per the germline V gene, CDR1 is SGHTA and CDR2 is FQGTGA. CDR3 length: 13 residues. V was cut by 4 bases and J by 5 bases, with 10 bases left in between. This clone was observed a single time. The sample taken for sequencing was peripheral blood. V usage is TRBV7-3 and J usage is TRBJ2-3, with unresolved D. The clonotype was recovered from a man between 50 and 59 years old with COVID-19, enrolled during active disease. The CDR3 spells CASSSQEGDTQYF. CDR3 DNA sequence: TGTGCCAGCAGCTCTCAGGAAGGAGATACGCAGTATTTT.